The 25 T cell receptor beta chains presented below share a single source sample, sequenced in a study of blood T cell repertoires in COVID-19. The repertoire was sequenced with immunoSEQ multiplex PCR; TCRdb's copy has only in-frame clones and lacks some. The top ten hold around 0.86% of the sample, which has approximately 250,000 clones, 80% to 95% seen once. The sequenced sample was peripheral blood. These receptors were collected from a man aged 25-45 years with COVID-19, enrolled during active disease.

The chain joins TRBV3-1 (or the pseudogene TRBV3-2) to TRBJ1-4; D is unclear. CDR3 length: 11 residues. Germline CDR1 is LGHDT and CDR2 is YNNKEL (reference sequence). V lost 2 bases, J lost 13 bases, and 8 bases lay in between. CDR3 residues: CASSQTEGLFF. The CDR3 DNA reads as TGTGCCAGCAGCCAAACGGAGGGACTGTTTTTT.

This clone was seen only once. This chain links TRBV9 with TRBJ2-7; 9 nucleotides align to TRBD1. With 1 base clipped from V and 4 bases from J, the junction kept 9 bases outside the gene matches. Germline V gene lookup returns CDR1 SGDLS and CDR2 YYNGEE. This CDR3 comprises 16 residues. CDR3 protein: CASSVQPGQGLYEQYF. Written as DNA, the CDR3 is TGTGCCAGCAGCGTACAACCGGGACAGGGTTTATACGAGCAGTACTTC.

The genes are TRBV6-5 and TRBJ2-3; tentative D call: TRBD2 (5 bases). V lost 10 bases to trimming and J lost 6 bases, with 20 bases between them. The CDR3 consists of 14 residues. The germline gives CDR1 MNHEY, CDR2 SVGAGI. The CDR3 loop is CATRQSGSGDTQYF. The CDR3 DNA is TGTGCCACTCGCCAAAGCGGAAGCGGCGATACGCAGTATTTT.

The chain combines TRBV6-5 with TRBJ1-4; D possibly corresponds to TRBD1 (5 bases). Trimming removed 4 bases from V and 3 bases from J, with 12 bases in between. CDR1 and CDR2 from the germline V gene are MNHEY and SVGAGI. The CDR3 is 15 amino acids. CDR3 amino acids: CASSLSGLSNEKLFF. DNA for the CDR3: TGTGCCAGCAGTTTATCAGGGTTATCTAATGAAAAACTGTTTTTT.

The V and J genes are TRBV5-1 and TRBJ2-3; 7 positions match TRBD1. Trimming removed 4 bases from V and 0 bases from J; junction bases left unmatched: 5. The germline gives CDR1 SGHRS, CDR2 YFSETQ. The CDR3 sequence is 15 residues long. CDR3 residues: CASSPTGSSTDTQYF. As DNA, the CDR3 is TGCGCCAGCAGCCCGACAGGGTCTAGCACAGATACGCAGTATTTT. Supplemented by reference TRBV5-1 and TRBJ2-3, the full variable domain reads KAGVTQTPRYLIKTRGQQVTLSCSPISGHRSVSWYQQTPGQGLQFLFEYFSETQRNKGNFPGRFSGRQFSNSRSEMNVSTLELGDSALYLCASSPTGSSTDTQYFGPGTRLTVL.

V is TRBV19 and J is TRBJ2-3; 9 nucleotides line up with TRBD1. With 8 bases clipped from V and 2 bases from J, the junction kept 8 bases outside the gene matches. The V gene's germline CDR1 is LNHDA and CDR2 SQIVND (reference sequence). The CDR3 totals 15 residues. CDR3 sequence (DNA): TGTGCCAGTCTAACCGGGACAGGGACCACAGATACGCAGTATTTT. Its protein is CASLTGTGTTDTQYF. Complete variable domain (other parts from reference TRBV19 and TRBJ2-3): DGGITQSPKYLFRKEGQNVTLSCEQNLNHDAMYWYRQDPGQGLRLIYYSQIVNDFQKGDIAEGYSVSREKKESFPLTVTSAQKNPTAFYLCASLTGTGTTDTQYFGPGTRLTVL.

DNA for the CDR3: TGTGCCAGCAGTGATCTAGCGGCAGGCCCCGGGGAGACCCAGTACTTC. Protein product: CASSDLAAGPGETQYF. The V call is TRBV2, the J call TRBJ2-5, with 7 bases that match TRBD2. Germline CDR1 reads SNHLY; CDR2 reads FYNNEI. The CDR3 spans 16 residues. The ends lost 3 bases at V and 5 bases at J; junction bases unmatched: 12.

This chain uses TRBV7-3 with TRBJ1-1, with unresolved D. The V gene lost 5 bases and the J gene lost 1 base, with 11 bases spanning the gap. Looked up from germline, CDR1 is SGHTA and CDR2 is FQGTGA. The CDR3 covers 14 residues. The CDR3 sequence is CASSATGSNTEAFF. In DNA, the CDR3 is TGTGCCAGCAGCGCGACGGGATCGAACACTGAAGCTTTCTTT.

The V call is TRBV5-4, the J call TRBJ2-7; 10 positions match TRBD2. The germline CDR1 and CDR2 sequences are SGHNT and YYREEE (reference sequence). V lost 0 bases to trimming and J lost 2 bases; unmatched junction nucleotides: 5. This CDR3 is built from 16 residues. CDR3 sequence (DNA): TGTGCCAGCAGCTTGGGGGGGACTAGCGTTCCCTACGAGCAGTACTTC. Residues: CASSLGGTSVPYEQYF.

The rearrangement uses TRBV6-5 and TRBJ1-5; 9 nucleotides agree with TRBD1. CDR3 length: 15 amino acids. Germline V CDR1 and CDR2: MNHEY, SVGAGI. V lost 5 bases, J lost 7 bases, and 9 bases stayed unmatched. The CDR3 bases are TGTGCCAGCAGTCGAACAGGGGGCGCGGGACAGCCCCAGCATTTT. Translated, it gives CASSRTGGAGQPQHF.

The chain couples TRBV7-2 to TRBJ1-6; 9 bases are a match to TRBD1. With 1 base clipped from V and 6 bases from J, the junction kept 13 bases outside the gene matches. The CDR3 extends over 19 amino acids. Looked up from germline, CDR1 is SGHTA and CDR2 is FQGNSA. CDR3 amino acids: CASSLEPILDRGSNSPLHF. The CDR3 DNA reads TGTGCCAGCAGCTTAGAGCCCATCCTCGACAGGGGGAGTAATTCACCCCTCCACTTT.

The V call is TRBV3-1 (or the pseudogene TRBV3-2), the J call TRBJ2-7; D is unclear. CDR3 length: 11 residues. V lost 4 bases and J 3 bases, leaving 4 bases between the germline ends. Germline CDR1 LGHDT, CDR2 YNNKEL (reference sequence). The CDR3 DNA is TGTGCCAGCAGCCTCAGCTACGAGCAGTACTTC. This gives the protein CASSLSYEQYF.

The CDR3 DNA reads as TGTGCCAGTAACCCAAGGCAGGGAGGTGGCTACACCTTC. Translation: CASNPRQGGGYTF. The chain has TRBV19 and TRBJ1-2; D might be TRBD1 (5 bases). This CDR3 is built from 13 residues. The V end was cut by 7 bases, the J end by 7 bases, with 16 bases between. Germline CDR1 and CDR2: LNHDA and SQIVND (reference sequence).

This clone was recorded once. The rearrangement links TRBV5-4 to TRBJ2-3; 10 bases fit TRBD2. V was clipped by 3 bases and J by 5 bases; unmatched bases: 12. The CDR3 sequence is 17 residues long. The germline V gene has CDR1 SGHNT and CDR2 YYREEE (reference sequence). In DNA form, the CDR3 reads TGTGCCAGCAGCTCGATAGCGGGGGGAGCCTTGGGAGATACGCAGTATTTT. Its translation: CASSSIAGGALGDTQYF.

V is TRBV9 and J is TRBJ1-6; no reliable D call. CDR1 is SGDLS and CDR2 is YYNGEE in the germline V gene. This CDR3 has 16 residues. Trimming cost V 2 bases and J 1 base, with 10 bases left between them. CDR3 bases: TGTGCCAGCAGCGTCGATTCGGGATCCTATAATTCACCCCTCCACTTT. Amino acid sequence: CASSVDSGSYNSPLHF.

CDR3 in amino acids: CASSQGENQPQHF. The CDR3 coding sequence is TGTGCCAGCAGCCAAGGGGAGAATCAGCCCCAGCATTTT. The chain uses TRBV3-1 (or the pseudogene TRBV3-2) and TRBJ1-5; D unresolved. This CDR3 comprises 13 residues. The ends were cut back, 1 base at V and 4 bases at J, with 5 bases in the middle. CDR1 is LGHDT and CDR2 is YNNKEL in the germline V gene (reference sequence).

The J gene is TRBJ1-4, the V gene TRBV5-1; 7 bases line up with TRBD1. This CDR3 has 16 amino acids. V was pared by 4 bases and J by 8 bases, with 14 bases of the junction left unmatched. Per the germline V gene, CDR1 is SGHRS and CDR2 is YFSETQ. The CDR3, as DNA: TGCGCCAGCAGCCCACTGCCCACGAGGGGGCAAGAAAAACTGTTTTTT. Encoded protein: CASSPLPTRGQEKLFF.

The V and J genes are TRBV9 and TRBJ2-7; D might be TRBD2 (5 bases). The CDR3 totals 15 residues. The V end lost 0 bases, the J end lost 0 bases, and 10 bases lay between the germline ends. Germline V lookup: CDR1 SGDLS, CDR2 YYNGEE. The CDR3 region has the DNA TGTGCCAGCAGCGTAGGGGGAGCGAACTCCTACGAGCAGTACTTC. Translation: CASSVGGANSYEQYF.

This sequence joins TRBV3-1 (or the pseudogene TRBV3-2) and TRBJ2-7; D gene unclear. Germline values: CDR1 LGHDT, CDR2 YNNKEL (reference sequence). Trimming stripped 1 base from V and 2 bases from J, with 12 bases between. This CDR3 spans 15 amino acids. CDR3 residues: CASSQAVQATYEQYF. As DNA, the CDR3 is TGTGCCAGCAGCCAAGCAGTCCAGGCCACCTACGAGCAGTACTTC.

CDR3 sequence (DNA): TGCGCCAGCAGCTCAAAGACAGAAACCATGAACACTGAAGCTTTCTTT. This codes for CASSSKTETMNTEAFF. This chain uses TRBV5-1 with TRBJ1-1, with D possibly matching TRBD1 (5 bases). The CDR3 is 16 amino acids. Germline V CDR1 and CDR2: SGHRS, YFSETQ. V lost 3 bases to trimming and J lost 0 bases, with 15 bases between them.

The chain carries TRBV9 and TRBJ2-1; 10 bases match TRBD2. V trimming: 0 bases; J trimming: 3 bases; junction bases outside the gene matches: 3. Germline V gene lookup returns CDR1 SGDLS and CDR2 YYNGEE. The CDR3 consists of 16 residues. The CDR3 region is CASSVDLAGGYNEQFF. As DNA, the CDR3 is TGTGCCAGCAGCGTAGATTTAGCGGGGGGCTACAATGAGCAGTTCTTC.

The CDR3 coding sequence is TGTGCCATCAGTGAATTGTCACTGATCTCCTACAATGAGCAGTTCTTC. Translating it yields CAISELSLISYNEQFF. The genes are TRBV10-3 and TRBJ2-1; D not certain. CDR1 and CDR2 from the germline V gene are ENHRY and SYGVKD. The CDR3 totals 16 residues. Trimming shortened V by 3 bases and J by 0 bases, and 12 bases separated the two germline ends.

This sequence joins TRBV5-4 and TRBJ2-7; D might be TRBD2 (7 bases). Germline V gene data show CDR1 as SGHNT and CDR2 as YYREEE (reference sequence). This CDR3 spans 15 amino acids. V gave up 0 bases and J gave up 4 bases, with 14 bases separating them. In DNA form, the CDR3 reads TGTGCCAGCAGCTTGGCCGGGGGGCGCCGGTACGAGCAGTACTTC. Its protein is CASSLAGGRRYEQYF.

The rearrangement uses TRBV3-1 (or the pseudogene TRBV3-2) and TRBJ1-3; D might be TRBD1 (5 bases). V was pared by 1 base and J by 1 base, with 11 bases between. Germline CDR1 reads LGHDT; CDR2 reads YNNKEL (reference sequence). This CDR3 is built from 16 residues. CDR3 bases: TGTGCCAGCAGCCAAGTGGGTAAGGGGTCTGGAAACACCATATATTTT. Protein product: CASSQVGKGSGNTIYF.

V is TRBV28 and J is TRBJ2-7, with 8 bases fitting TRBD2. V dropped 5 bases and J dropped 6; count of bases not matched to a gene: 9. The CDR3 runs to 14 residues. Germline assignment: CDR1 MDHEN and CDR2 SYDVKM. CDR3 bases: TGTGCCAGCAGTGCCTCCGGGACTAGTATCGAGCAGTACTTC. It encodes CASSASGTSIEQYF. Complete variable domain (other parts from reference TRBV28 and TRBJ2-7): DVKVTQSSRYLVKRTGEKVFLECVQDMDHENMFWYRQDPGLGLRLIYFSYDVKMKEKGDIPEGYSVSREKKERFSLILESASTNQTSMYLCASSASGTSIEQYFGPGTRLTVT.